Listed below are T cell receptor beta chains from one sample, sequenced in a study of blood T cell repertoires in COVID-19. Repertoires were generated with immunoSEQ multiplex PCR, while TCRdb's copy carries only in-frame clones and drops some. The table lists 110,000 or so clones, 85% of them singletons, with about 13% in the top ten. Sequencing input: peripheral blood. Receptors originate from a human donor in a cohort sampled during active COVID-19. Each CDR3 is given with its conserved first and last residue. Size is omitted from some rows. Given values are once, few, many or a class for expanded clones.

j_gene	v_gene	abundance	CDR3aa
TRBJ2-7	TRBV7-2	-	CASSLGRDRSYEQYF
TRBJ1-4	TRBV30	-	CAWSGRGGEKLFF
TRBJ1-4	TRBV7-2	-	CASSSPGRANEKLFF
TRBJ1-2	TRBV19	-	CASSTVDRGYGYTF
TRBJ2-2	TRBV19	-	CASSMGWVRTGSNTGELFF
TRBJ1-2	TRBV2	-	CASSDTGMGGYTF
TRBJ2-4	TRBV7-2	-	CASSLAAGGNIAKNIQYF
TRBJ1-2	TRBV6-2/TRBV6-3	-	CASSLPSTGKYGYTF
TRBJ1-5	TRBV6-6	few	CASLRQDNQPQHF
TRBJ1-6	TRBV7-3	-	CASSTTGSHNSPLHF
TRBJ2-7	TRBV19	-	CASSIGTVSYEQYF
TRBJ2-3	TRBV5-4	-	CASSPDPSGDTDTQYF